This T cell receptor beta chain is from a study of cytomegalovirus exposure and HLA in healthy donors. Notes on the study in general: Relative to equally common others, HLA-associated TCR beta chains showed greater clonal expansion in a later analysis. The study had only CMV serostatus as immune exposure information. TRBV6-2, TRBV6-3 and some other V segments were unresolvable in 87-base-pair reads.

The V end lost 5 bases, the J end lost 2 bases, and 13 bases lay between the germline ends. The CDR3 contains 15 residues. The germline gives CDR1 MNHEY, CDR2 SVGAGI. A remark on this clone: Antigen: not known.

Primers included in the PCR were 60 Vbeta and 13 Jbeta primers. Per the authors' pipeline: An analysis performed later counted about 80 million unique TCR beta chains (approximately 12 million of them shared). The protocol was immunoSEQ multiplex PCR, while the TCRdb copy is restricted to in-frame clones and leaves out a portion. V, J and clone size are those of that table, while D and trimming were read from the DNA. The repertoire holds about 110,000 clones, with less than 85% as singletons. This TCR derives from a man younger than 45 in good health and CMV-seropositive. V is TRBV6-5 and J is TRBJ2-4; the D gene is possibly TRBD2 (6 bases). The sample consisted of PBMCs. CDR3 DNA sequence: TGTGCCAGCAGTCCTAGCGCCGGGTCCAAAAACATTCAGTACTTC. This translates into CASSPSAGSKNIQYF.